These 23 T cell receptor beta chains originate from one sample sequenced in a study of PD-L1 blockade in urothelial cancer. Clones were read by immunoSEQ multiplex PCR, and TCRdb kept only the in-frame ones, dropping some. The sample lists about 70,000 clones, around 90% seen once, with around 4.8% in the top ten. The time point here: pretreatment peripheral blood. The starting material was PBMCs, obtained around atezolizumab (anti-PD-L1) treatment. Receptors were obtained from an older man with urothelial cancer.

The chain uses TRBV18 and TRBJ1-2, with 7 bases fitting TRBD1. V shed 3 bases and J 3 bases; nucleotides not matched to a gene: 4. The CDR3 consists of 14 residues. The germline V gene has CDR1 KGHSH and CDR2 LQKENI. The CDR3 sequence: CASSPVTGDYGYTF. For the CDR3, the DNA is TGTGCCAGCTCACCCGTAACAGGGGACTATGGCTACACCTTC.

This clone occurred a few times. This rearrangement joins TRBV6-5 to TRBJ1-2; 7 positions agree with TRBD1. Germline-derived CDR1 and CDR2 are MNHEY and SVGAGI. The CDR3 extends over 13 amino acids. The trim removed 7 bases at V and 8 bases at J, leaving 10 bases unmatched. For the CDR3, the DNA is TGTGCCAGCACTCATCCACAGGGGCGGGGCTACACCTTC. Residues: CASTHPQGRGYTF.

J is TRBJ2-1 and V is TRBV5-4; 9 positions agree with TRBD2. The V and J ends lost 4 bases and 4 bases, in that order; junction bases with no gene match: 3. The CDR3 has 14 amino acids. From germline, CDR1 is SGHNT and CDR2 YYREEE (reference sequence). This CDR3 reads CASSLTSGYNEQFF. The CDR3 nucleotides are TGTGCCAGCAGCCTGACTAGCGGTTACAATGAGCAGTTCTTC.

V and J are TRBV2 and TRBJ2-1; 14 nucleotides line up with TRBD2. The CDR3 length is 16 residues. With V trimmed by 6 bases and J by 9 bases, 10 bases remained unmatched. CDR1 and CDR2 (germline): SNHLY, FYNNEI. CDR3 loop: CASRAGTSGRFGEQFF. CDR3 in DNA: TGTGCCAGCAGGGCTGGGACTAGCGGGAGATTTGGTGAGCAGTTCTTC.

The chain has TRBV5-1 and TRBJ1-3, with D maybe TRBD1 (5 bases). The CDR3 is 13 residues long. Trimming cost V 5 bases and J 4 bases, with 10 bases left between them. From germline, CDR1 is SGHRS and CDR2 YFSETQ. The CDR3 region is CASRPDSGNTIYF. The DNA of the CDR3 is TGCGCCAGCAGACCTGACAGCGGAAACACCATATATTTT.

The V call is TRBV6-1, the J call TRBJ2-1; 15 nucleotides align to TRBD2. V gave up 4 bases and J gave up 8 bases; unmatched junction bases: 9. From germline, CDR1 is MNHNS and CDR2 SASEGT. This CDR3 is 17 amino acids long. Here the CDR3 DNA reads TGTGCCAGCAGTGCACGGACTAGCGGGAGGGCCATAGATGAGCAGTTCTTC. This codes for CASSARTSGRAIDEQFF.

The chain couples TRBV5-6 to TRBJ2-1, with 8 nucleotides matching TRBD1. With V trimmed by 1 base and J by 8 bases, 8 bases remained unmatched. CDR3 length: 15 residues. Germline CDR1 SGHDT, CDR2 YYEEEE. Written as DNA, the CDR3 is TGTGCCAGCAGCTTGTTTAGGCAGGGGGCCTATGAGCAGTTCTTC. Its translation: CASSLFRQGAYEQFF.

The chain is built from TRBV5-4 and TRBJ2-5; 14 bases align to TRBD2. The germline gives CDR1 SGHNT, CDR2 YYREEE (reference sequence). There are 17 residues in the CDR3. V dropped 5 bases and J dropped 1; count of bases not matched to a gene: 7. The CDR3 loop is CASSIPGLAGVQETQYF. CDR3 coding DNA: TGTGCCAGCAGTATTCCGGGACTAGCGGGGGTCCAAGAGACCCAGTACTTC.

The chain is built from TRBV6-5 and TRBJ2-1, with 9 bases identical to TRBD1. With 6 bases clipped from V and 4 bases from J, the junction kept 7 bases outside the gene matches. From germline, CDR1 is MNHEY and CDR2 SVGAGI. The CDR3 length is 15 residues. CDR3 residues: CASRETGGGYNEQFF. In DNA, the CDR3 is TGTGCCAGCAGAGAGACAGGGGGTGGTTACAATGAGCAGTTCTTC.

This sequence joins TRBV15 and TRBJ2-7, with 13 bases that match TRBD2. The CDR3 runs to 16 residues. Germline trimming cut 3 bases from V and 2 bases from J; bases unmatched to any gene: 4. Germline CDR1 and CDR2: LNHNV and YYDKDF (reference sequence). The CDR3 protein is CATSSGLAGAPYEQYF. The CDR3 DNA follows: TGTGCCACCAGCAGCGGACTAGCGGGAGCCCCCTACGAGCAGTACTTC.

This clone was seen only a few times. This chain links TRBV29-1 with TRBJ1-1; 7 bases line up with TRBD1. V shed 3 bases and J 5 bases; nucleotides not matched to a gene: 0. The CDR3 length is 11 residues. The germline V gene has CDR1 SQVTM and CDR2 ANQGSEA. CDR3 DNA sequence: TGCAGCGTTGACAGGGGGACTGAAGCTTTCTTT. Residues: CSVDRGTEAFF.

As DNA, the CDR3 is TGCAGTGCCCCCCTTTCTGAAGCTTTCTTT. It specifies CSAPLSEAFF. This rearrangement joins TRBV20-1 to TRBJ1-1; D gene ambiguous. CDR1 DFQATT and CDR2 SNEGSKA come from the germline V gene (reference sequence). Deletions cut 6 bases from V and 6 bases from J, with 8 bases between. The CDR3 runs 10 residues.

The rearrangement joins TRBV2 to TRBJ2-4; D unresolved. This CDR3 is 13 amino acids long. Germline CDR1 and CDR2: SNHLY and FYNNEI. Trimming took off 5 bases at V and 8 bases at J, with 13 bases between the two ends. The CDR3 spells CASSPLDEDIQYF. CDR3 nucleotide sequence: TGTGCCAGCAGTCCTCTCGACGAGGACATTCAGTACTTC.

This clone was picked up a small number of times. V usage is TRBV4-1 and J usage is TRBJ2-1; 10 bases match TRBD2. CDR1 is MGHRA, CDR2 YSYEKL, per germline. This CDR3 spans 17 amino acids. Trimming took 1 base from V and 8 from J; bases not matched to a gene: 11. The DNA of the CDR3 is TGCGCCAGCAGCCAAGCCGTGGGACTAGCGCGAGCCGATGAGCAGTTCTTC. Translating gives CASSQAVGLARADEQFF.

The chain links TRBV5-1 to TRBJ2-3; tentatively, D is TRBD1 (5 bases). Per the germline V gene, CDR1 is SGHRS and CDR2 is YFSETQ. Trimming cost V 0 bases and J 2 bases, with 10 bases left between them. CDR3 size: 15 residues. The CDR3 reads CASSLERGSTDTQYF. CDR3 in DNA: TGCGCCAGCAGCTTGGAAAGGGGTTCCACAGATACGCAGTATTTT.

The CDR3 reads CASGFSEPQGAGETQYF. The CDR3, as DNA: TGTGCTAGTGGTTTCAGCGAACCCCAGGGGGCTGGGGAGACCCAGTACTTC. The chain joins TRBV12-5 to TRBJ2-5; 8 nucleotides align to TRBD1. The V and J ends lost 3 bases and 5 bases, in that order; junction bases with no gene match: 14. Germline assignment: CDR1 LGHNT and CDR2 FRNRAP. The CDR3 totals 17 residues.

This chain connects TRBV2 to TRBJ2-3; TRBD2 agrees at 11 bases. Trimming removed 4 bases from V and 6 bases from J; junction bases left unmatched: 6. The germline gives CDR1 SNHLY, CDR2 FYNNEI. This CDR3 spans 15 amino acids. The CDR3 region is CASSAGSGGVDTQYF. CDR3 sequence (DNA): TGTGCCAGCAGTGCGGGTAGCGGGGGGGTGGATACGCAGTATTTT.

J is TRBJ1-2 and V is TRBV15; 7 positions agree with TRBD1. Germline V gene data show CDR1 as LNHNV and CDR2 as YYDKDF (reference sequence). The CDR3 contains 14 residues. With 0 bases clipped from V and 7 bases from J, the junction kept 5 bases outside the gene matches. The CDR3 nucleotides read TGTGCCACCAGCAGAGAAGGAACAGGGGCTGGCTACACCTTC. Protein product: CATSREGTGAGYTF.

The genes are TRBV19 and TRBJ2-7; the D gene is possibly TRBD2 (5 bases). From germline, CDR1 is LNHDA and CDR2 SQIVND (reference sequence). CDR3 size: 12 residues. V lost 3 bases and J lost 7, with 10 bases in between. Here the CDR3 DNA reads TGTGCCAGTAGTATCGGAGGACCAGAGCAGTACTTC. It yields the protein CASSIGGPEQYF.

J is TRBJ1-2 and V is TRBV4-2, with 8 nucleotides matching TRBD1. Trimming cost V 0 bases and J 4 bases; bases outside gene matches: 1. The CDR3 loop spans 14 amino acids. Germline V gene lookup returns CDR1 LGHNA and CDR2 YNFKEQ. The CDR3 bases are TGTGCCAGCAGCCAAGAAGACAGGGGCTATGGCTACACCTTC. This codes for CASSQEDRGYGYTF.

The J gene is TRBJ1-5, the V gene TRBV7-9; TRBD1 agrees at 9 bases. CDR1 is SEHNR and CDR2 is FQNEAQ in the germline V gene (reference sequence). This CDR3 contains 13 residues. Trimming took 5 bases from V and 6 from J; bases not matched to a gene: 2. CDR3 sequence (DNA): TGTGCCAGCAGCCAGGACAGGGGTCAGCCCCAGCATTTT. The encoded protein is CASSQDRGQPQHF.

The sample holds one count of this clone. This chain uses TRBV7-9 with TRBJ1-4; a possible D gene is TRBD1 (6 bases). Germline V gene sequence: CDR1 SEHNR, CDR2 FQNEAQ (reference sequence). The CDR3 covers 16 residues. The V end lost 2 bases, the J end lost 6 bases, and 16 bases lay between the germline ends. The CDR3 protein is CASSLFRTEGYEKLFF. As DNA, the CDR3 is TGTGCCAGCAGCTTATTCCGGACAGAAGGATATGAAAAACTGTTTTTT.

The V and J genes are TRBV7-6 and TRBJ1-2, with TRBD1 matching over 8 bases. The CDR3 totals 15 residues. V was pared by 5 bases and J by 0 bases, with 5 bases of the junction left unmatched. The V gene's germline CDR1 is SGHVS and CDR2 FNYEAQ. Written as DNA, the CDR3 is TGTGCCAGCAGCGGCCGGACAGGGTCTAACTATGGCTACACCTTC. This encodes CASSGRTGSNYGYTF.